This T cell receptor beta chain was captured in a study of blood T cell repertoires in COVID-19. J gave up 5 bases and V 1 base, and 7 bases lay outside the gene matches. CDR1 SGHTA and CDR2 FQGNSA come from the germline V gene. This CDR3 is built from 16 residues. Original analysis: Amplification of reference gene primers provided the estimated nucleated cell counts. This table comes from immunoSEQ multiplex PCR, and its TCRdb copy is limited to in-frame clones, with some not included. V, J and clone size reflect that table, while D and trimming were determined from the DNA. The data contain about 88,000 clones, more than 75% of them seen just once; the ten biggest clones take up roughly 25%.

The receptor's source is a human donor in a cohort sampled during active COVID-19. The sample comprised peripheral blood. The chain couples TRBV7-2 to TRBJ2-3, with TRBD2 identical over 9 bases. This CDR3 is CASSLVGGGAEDTQYF. The CDR3 DNA reads TGTGCCAGCAGCTTAGTCGGCGGGGGGGCCGAAGATACGCAGTATTTT.